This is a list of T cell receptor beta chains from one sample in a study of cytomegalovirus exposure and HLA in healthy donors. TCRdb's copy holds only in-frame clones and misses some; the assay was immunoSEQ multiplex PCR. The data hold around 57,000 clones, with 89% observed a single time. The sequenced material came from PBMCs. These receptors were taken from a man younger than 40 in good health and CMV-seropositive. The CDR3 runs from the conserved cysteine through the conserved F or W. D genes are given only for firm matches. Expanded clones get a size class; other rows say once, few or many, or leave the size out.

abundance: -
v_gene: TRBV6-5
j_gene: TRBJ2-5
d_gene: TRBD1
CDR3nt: TGTGCCAGCAGTTCAATCGACAGGGGTCCGAAAGGGACCCAGTACTTC
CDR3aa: CASSSIDRGPKGTQYF

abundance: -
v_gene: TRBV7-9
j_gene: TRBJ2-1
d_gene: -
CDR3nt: TGTGCCAGCAGCTTAACGGGTCCCTACAATGAGCAGTTCTTC
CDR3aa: CASSLTGPYNEQFF

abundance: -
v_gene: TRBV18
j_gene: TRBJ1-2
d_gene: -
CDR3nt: TGTGCCAGCTCACCGCGGACAGAGGATGGCTACACCTTC
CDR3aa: CASSPRTEDGYTF

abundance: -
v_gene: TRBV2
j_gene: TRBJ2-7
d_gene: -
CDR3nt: TGTGCCAGCATCCCGGACACGGACTCCTACGAGCAGTACTTC
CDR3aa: CASIPDTDSYEQYF

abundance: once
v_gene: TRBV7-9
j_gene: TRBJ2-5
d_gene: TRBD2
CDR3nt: TGTGCCAGCAGCCCAGGGAGGGGCCAAGAGACCCAGTACTTC
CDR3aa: CASSPGRGQETQYF

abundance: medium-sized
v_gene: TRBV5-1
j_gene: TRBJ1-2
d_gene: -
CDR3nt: TGCGCCAGCAGCTTGGAACAGGGATATGGCTACACCTTC
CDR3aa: CASSLEQGYGYTF

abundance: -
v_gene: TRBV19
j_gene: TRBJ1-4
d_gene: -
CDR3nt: TGTGCCAGTAGTCCGCAAACAGGGATCGAGGAAAAACTGTTTTTT
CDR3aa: CASSPQTGIEEKLFF

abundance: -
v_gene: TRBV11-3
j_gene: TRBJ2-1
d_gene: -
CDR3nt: TGTGCCAGCAGCTTAGATCCTATAGCGAACAATGAGCAGTTCTTC
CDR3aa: CASSLDPIANNEQFF

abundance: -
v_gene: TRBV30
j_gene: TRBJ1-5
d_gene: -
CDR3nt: TGTGCCTGGAGTGTATACGGGTGGAATCAGCCCCAGCATTTT
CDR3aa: CAWSVYGWNQPQHF

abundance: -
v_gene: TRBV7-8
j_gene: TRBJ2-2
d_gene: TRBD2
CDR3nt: TGTGCCAGCAGAGAAATTAGCGGGAGGGCTAGCGGGGAGCTGTTTTTT
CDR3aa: CASREISGRASGELFF

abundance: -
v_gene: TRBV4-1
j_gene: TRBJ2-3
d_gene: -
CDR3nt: TGCGCCAGCAGCCAAGCTGGGACACGCACAGATACGCAGTATTTT
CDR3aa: CASSQAGTRTDTQYF

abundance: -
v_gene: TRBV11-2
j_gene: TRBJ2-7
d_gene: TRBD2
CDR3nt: TGTGCCAGCAGCGTGGGACTAGCGGGAGTCGGGGAGCAGTACTTC
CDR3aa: CASSVGLAGVGEQYF

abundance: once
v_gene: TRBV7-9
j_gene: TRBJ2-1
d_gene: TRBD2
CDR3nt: TGTTCCAGCAGCGACACCGGACTAGCGGGAGTAAGTGAGCAGTTCTTC
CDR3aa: CSSSDTGLAGVSEQFF

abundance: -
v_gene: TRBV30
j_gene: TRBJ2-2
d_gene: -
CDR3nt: TGTGCCTGGGATGGAGGGTGGGGGAACACCGGGGAGCTGTTTTTT
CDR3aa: CAWDGGWGNTGELFF

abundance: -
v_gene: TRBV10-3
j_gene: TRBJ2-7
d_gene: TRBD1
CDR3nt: TGTGCCATCAGTGATCCCTCGCGGGGGACAGGGTCCGACGAGCAGTACTTC
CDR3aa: CAISDPSRGTGSDEQYF

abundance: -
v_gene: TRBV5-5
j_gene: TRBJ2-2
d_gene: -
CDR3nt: TGTGCCAGCAGCCCCCTCGGGGGGCGAACCGGGGAGCTGTTTTTT
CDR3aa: CASSPLGGRTGELFF

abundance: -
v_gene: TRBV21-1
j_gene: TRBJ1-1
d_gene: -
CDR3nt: TGTGCCAGCAGGTCAAGGGGGGGGAGGGCTGAAGCTTTCTTT
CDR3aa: CASRSRGGRAEAFF

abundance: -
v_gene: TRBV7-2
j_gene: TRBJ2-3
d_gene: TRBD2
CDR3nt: TGTGCCAGCAGCTCTCGACTAGCGGGAGATGCAGATACGCAGTATTTT
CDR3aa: CASSSRLAGDADTQYF